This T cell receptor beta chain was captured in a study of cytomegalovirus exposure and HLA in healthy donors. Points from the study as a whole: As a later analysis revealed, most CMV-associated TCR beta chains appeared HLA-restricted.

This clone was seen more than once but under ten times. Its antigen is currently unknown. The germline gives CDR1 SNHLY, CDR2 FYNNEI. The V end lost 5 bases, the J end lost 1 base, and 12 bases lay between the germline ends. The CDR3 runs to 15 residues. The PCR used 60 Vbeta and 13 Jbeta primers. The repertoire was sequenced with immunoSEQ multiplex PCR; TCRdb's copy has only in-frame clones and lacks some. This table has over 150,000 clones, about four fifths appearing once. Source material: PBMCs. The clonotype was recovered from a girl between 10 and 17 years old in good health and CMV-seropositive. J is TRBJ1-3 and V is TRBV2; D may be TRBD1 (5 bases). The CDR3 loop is CASSKDSQSGNTIYF. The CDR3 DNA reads TGTGCCAGCAGTAAAGACAGTCAGTCTGGAAACACCATATATTTT.